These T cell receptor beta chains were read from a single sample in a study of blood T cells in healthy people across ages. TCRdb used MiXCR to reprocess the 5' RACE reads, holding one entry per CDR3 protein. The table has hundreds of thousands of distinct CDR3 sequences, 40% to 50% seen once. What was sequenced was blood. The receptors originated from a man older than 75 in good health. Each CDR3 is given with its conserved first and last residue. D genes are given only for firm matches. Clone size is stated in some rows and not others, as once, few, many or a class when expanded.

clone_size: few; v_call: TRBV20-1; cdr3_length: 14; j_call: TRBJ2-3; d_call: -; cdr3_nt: TGCAGTGCTAGAGTACAGGCGCACACAGATACGCAGTATTTT; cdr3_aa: CSARVQAHTDTQYF
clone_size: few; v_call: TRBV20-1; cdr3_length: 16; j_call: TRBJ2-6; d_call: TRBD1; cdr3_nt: TGCAGTGCCCGACAGGGGGCCGTCTCTGGGGCCAACGTCCTGACTTTC; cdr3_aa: CSARQGAVSGANVLTF
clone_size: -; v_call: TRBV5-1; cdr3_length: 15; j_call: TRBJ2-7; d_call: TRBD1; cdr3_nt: TGCGCCAGCAGCTTTACGGGACAGGGGGCCTCCGAGCAGTACTTC; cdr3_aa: CASSFTGQGASEQYF
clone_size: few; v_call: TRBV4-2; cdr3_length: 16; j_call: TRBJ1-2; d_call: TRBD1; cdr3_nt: TGTGCCAGCAGCCAAGTGTCGGGACAGGGAATAGTTGGCTACACCTTC; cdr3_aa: CASSQVSGQGIVGYTF
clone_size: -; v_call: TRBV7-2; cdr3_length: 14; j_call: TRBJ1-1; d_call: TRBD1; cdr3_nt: TGTGCCAGCAGCGCACAGGGGTTGAACACTGAAGCTTTCTTT; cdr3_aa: CASSAQGLNTEAFF
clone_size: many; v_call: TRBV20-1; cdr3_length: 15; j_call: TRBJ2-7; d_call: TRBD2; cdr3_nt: TGCAGTGCCCAGGGACTAGCGGGGAGCTCCTACGAGCAGTACTTC; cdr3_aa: CSAQGLAGSSYEQYF
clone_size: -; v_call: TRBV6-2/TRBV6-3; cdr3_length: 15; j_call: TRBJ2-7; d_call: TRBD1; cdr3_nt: TGTGCCAGCAGACCCGACAGGGGCGTTTCCTACGAGCAGTACTTC; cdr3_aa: CASRPDRGVSYEQYF
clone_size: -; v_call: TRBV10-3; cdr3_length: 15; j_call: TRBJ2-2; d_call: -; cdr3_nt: TGTGCCATTAGCACCCCCGACAGTACCACCGGGGAGCTGTTTTTT; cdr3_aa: CAISTPDSTTGELFF
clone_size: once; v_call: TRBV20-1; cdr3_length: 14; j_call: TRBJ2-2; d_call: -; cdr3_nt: TGCAGTGCTAGGCTAGCGCGCAACACCGGGGAGCTGTTTTTT; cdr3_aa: CSARLARNTGELFF
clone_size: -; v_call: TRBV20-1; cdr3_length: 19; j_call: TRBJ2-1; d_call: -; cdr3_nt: TGCAGTGCTAGAGTTTTGGGGGGGCGGCTTCACAGCTCCTACAATGAGCAGTTCTTC; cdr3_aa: CSARVLGGRLHSSYNEQFF
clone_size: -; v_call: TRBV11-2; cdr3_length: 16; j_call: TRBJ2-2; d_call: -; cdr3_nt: TGTGCCAGCAGCTTATCGGGTGGCCGATTACCCGGGGAGCTGTTTTTT; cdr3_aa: CASSLSGGRLPGELFF
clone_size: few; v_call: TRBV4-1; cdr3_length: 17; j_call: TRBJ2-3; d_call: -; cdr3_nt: TGCGCCAGCAGCCAAGGTGAGGGGCCTCCGGGACGTTTGACGCAGTATTTT; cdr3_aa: CASSQGEGPPGRLTQYF
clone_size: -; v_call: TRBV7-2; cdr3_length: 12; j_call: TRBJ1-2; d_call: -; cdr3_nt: TGTGCCAGCATCTCCGGGGTAGGAGGCTACACCTTC; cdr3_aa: CASISGVGGYTF
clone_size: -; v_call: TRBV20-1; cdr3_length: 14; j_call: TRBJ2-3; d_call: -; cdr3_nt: TGCAGTGCTGAAGAAAGCGGGCGCGCCCATACGCAGTATTTT; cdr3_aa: CSAEESGRAHTQYF
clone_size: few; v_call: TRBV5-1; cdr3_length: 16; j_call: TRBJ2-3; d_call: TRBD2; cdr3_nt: TGCGCCAGCAGCATCACTAGCGGGTTGGGCACAGATACGCAGTATTTT; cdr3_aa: CASSITSGLGTDTQYF
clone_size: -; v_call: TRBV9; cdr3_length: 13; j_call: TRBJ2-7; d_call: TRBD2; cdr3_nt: TGTGCCAGCACGTTGGGGGAGGGTTTCGAGCAGTACTTC; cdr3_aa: CASTLGEGFEQYF
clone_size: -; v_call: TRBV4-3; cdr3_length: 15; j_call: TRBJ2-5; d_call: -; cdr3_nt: TGCGCCAGCAGCCAAGTCTGGGGGAGTATGAATGAGCAGTACTTC; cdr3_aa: CASSQVWGSMNEQYF
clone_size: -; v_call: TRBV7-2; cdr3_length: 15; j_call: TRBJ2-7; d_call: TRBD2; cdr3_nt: TGTGCCAGCAGCACTAGCGGGAGCCCCTACAATGAGCAGTACTTC; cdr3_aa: CASSTSGSPYNEQYF
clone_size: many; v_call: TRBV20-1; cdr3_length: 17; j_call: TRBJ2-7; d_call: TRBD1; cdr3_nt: TGCAGTGTCGAGGACAGGGGGAGTCTACCTAAAACCTACGAGCAGTACTTC; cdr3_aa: CSVEDRGSLPKTYEQYF
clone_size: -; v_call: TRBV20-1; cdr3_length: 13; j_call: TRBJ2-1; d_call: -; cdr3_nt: TGCAGTGCCCCCCTAAGTTCTGCGACTCACAAGTTCTTC; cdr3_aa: CSAPLSSATHKFF